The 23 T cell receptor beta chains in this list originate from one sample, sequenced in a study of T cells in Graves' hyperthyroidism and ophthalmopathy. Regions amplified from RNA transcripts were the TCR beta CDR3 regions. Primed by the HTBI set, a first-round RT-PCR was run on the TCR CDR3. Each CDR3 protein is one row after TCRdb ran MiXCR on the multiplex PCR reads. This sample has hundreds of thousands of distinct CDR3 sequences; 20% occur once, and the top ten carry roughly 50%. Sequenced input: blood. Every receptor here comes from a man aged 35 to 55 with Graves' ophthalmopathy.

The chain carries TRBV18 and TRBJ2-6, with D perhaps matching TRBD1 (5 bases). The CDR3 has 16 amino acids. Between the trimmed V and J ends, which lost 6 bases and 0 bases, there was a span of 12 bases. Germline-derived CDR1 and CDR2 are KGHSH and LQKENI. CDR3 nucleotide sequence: TGTGCCAGCTCGGCAGGGCGCTTCTCTGGGGCCAACGTCCTGACTTTC. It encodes CASSAGRFSGANVLTF.

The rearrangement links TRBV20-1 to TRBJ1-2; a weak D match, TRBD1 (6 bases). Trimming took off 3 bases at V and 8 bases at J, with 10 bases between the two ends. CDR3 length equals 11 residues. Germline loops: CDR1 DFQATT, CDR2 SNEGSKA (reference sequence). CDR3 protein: CSASNRDGYTF. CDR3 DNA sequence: TGCAGTGCTAGCAACAGGGACGGCTACACCTTC.

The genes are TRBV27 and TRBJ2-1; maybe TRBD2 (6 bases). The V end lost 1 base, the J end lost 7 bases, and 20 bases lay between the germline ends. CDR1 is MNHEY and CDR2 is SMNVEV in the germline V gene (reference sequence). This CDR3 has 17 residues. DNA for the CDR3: TGTGCCAGCAGTTTATGGGGTCAGCGGAGGGGCCGAAATGAGCAGTTCTTC. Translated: CASSLWGQRRGRNEQFF.

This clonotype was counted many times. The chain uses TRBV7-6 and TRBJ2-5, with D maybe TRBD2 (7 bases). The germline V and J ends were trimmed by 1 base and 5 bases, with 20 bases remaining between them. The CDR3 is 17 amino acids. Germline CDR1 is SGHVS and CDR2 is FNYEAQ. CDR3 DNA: TGTGCCAGCAGCTTAGTAAGAGGGACGGGGGGCCGGGAGACCCAGTACTTC. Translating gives CASSLVRGTGGRETQYF.

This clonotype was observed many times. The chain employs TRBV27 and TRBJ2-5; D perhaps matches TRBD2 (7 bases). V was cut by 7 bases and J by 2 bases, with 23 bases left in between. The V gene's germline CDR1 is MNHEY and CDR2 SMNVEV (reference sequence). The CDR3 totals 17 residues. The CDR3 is CASKEFPLRGTQETQYF. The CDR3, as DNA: TGTGCCAGCAAAGAATTCCCGTTGCGGGGGACACAAGAGACCCAGTACTTC.

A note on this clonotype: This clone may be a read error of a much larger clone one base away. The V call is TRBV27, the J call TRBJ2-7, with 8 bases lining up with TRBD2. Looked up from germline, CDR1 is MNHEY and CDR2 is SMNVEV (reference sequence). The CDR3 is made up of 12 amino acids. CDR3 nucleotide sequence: TGTGTCAGCCGAGGGACTAGCTACGAGCAGTACTTC. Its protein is CVSRGTSYEQYF.

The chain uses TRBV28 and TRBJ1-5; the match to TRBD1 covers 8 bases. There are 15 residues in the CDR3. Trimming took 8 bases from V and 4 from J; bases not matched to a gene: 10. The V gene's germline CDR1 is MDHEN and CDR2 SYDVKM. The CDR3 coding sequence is TGTGCCAGCCTCCCTCGGACAGGGACAAATCAGCCCCAGCATTTT. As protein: CASLPRTGTNQPQHF.

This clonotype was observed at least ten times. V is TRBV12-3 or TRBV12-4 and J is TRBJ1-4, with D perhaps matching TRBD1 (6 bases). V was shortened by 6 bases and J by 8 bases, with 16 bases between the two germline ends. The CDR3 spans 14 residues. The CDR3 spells CASSPQGLREKLFF. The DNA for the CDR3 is TGTGCCAGCAGCCCACAGGGTTTGAGGGAAAAACTGTTTTTT.

The CDR3 DNA reads TGTGCCAGCAGCAACACCCAGGGACAGGGCTGGACTGAAGCTTTCTTT. As protein: CASSNTQGQGWTEAFF. This sequence joins TRBV6-1 and TRBJ1-1, with 9 nucleotides matching TRBD1. Germline V CDR1 and CDR2: MNHNS, SASEGT. The ends lost 6 bases at V and 5 bases at J; junction bases unmatched: 13. The length of the CDR3 is 16 residues.

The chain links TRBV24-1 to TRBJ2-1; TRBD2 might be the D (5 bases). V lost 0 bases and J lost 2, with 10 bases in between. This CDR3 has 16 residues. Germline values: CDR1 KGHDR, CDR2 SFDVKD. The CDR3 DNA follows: TGTGCCACCAGTGATTTGCAAAGCGGCGCCTACAATGAGCAGTTCTTC. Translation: CATSDLQSGAYNEQFF.

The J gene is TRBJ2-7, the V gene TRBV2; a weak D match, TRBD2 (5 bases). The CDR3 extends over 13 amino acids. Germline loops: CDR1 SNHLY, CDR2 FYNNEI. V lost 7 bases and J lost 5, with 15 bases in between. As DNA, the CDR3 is TGTGCCAGCAAGAGGTCCCCAGCGGACGAGCAGTACTTC. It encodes CASKRSPADEQYF.

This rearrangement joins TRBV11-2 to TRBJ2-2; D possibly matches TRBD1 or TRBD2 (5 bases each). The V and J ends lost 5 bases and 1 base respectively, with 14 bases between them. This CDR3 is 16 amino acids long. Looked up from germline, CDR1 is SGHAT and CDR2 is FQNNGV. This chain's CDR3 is CASSPIWGRNTGELFF. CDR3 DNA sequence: TGTGCCAGCAGCCCGATTTGGGGGAGGAACACCGGGGAGCTGTTTTTT. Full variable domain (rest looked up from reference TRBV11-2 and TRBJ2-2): EAGVAQSPRYKIIEKRQSVAFWCNPISGHATLYWYQQILGQGPKLLIQFQNNGVVDDSQLPKDRFSAERLKGVDSTLKIQPAKLEDSAVYLCASSPIWGRNTGELFFGEGSRLTVL.

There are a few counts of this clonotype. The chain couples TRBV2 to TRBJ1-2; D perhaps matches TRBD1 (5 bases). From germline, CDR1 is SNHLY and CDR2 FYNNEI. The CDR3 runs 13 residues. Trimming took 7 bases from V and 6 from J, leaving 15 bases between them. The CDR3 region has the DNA TGTGCCAGCATTGCCCTGGGGGGGGATGGCTACACCTTC. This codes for CASIALGGDGYTF.

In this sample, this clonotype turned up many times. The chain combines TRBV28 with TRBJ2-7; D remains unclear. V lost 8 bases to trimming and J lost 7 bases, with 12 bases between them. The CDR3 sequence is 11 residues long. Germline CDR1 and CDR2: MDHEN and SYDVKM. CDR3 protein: CASSTYGEQYF. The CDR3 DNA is TGTGCCAGCTCAACCTATGGGGAGCAGTACTTC.

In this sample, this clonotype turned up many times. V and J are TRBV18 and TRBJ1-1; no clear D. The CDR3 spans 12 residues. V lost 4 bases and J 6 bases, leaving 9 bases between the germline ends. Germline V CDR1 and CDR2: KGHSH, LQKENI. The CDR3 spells CASSQLQSEAFF. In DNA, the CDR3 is TGTGCCAGCTCACAACTCCAGTCTGAAGCTTTCTTT.

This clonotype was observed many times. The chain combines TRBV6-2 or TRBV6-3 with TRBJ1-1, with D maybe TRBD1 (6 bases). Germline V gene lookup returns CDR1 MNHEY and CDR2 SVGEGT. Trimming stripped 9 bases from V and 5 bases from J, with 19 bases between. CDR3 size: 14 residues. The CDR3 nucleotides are TGTGCCAGTCAGAGGGGGGCCCGAAGGACTGAAGCTTTCTTT. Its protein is CASQRGARRTEAFF.

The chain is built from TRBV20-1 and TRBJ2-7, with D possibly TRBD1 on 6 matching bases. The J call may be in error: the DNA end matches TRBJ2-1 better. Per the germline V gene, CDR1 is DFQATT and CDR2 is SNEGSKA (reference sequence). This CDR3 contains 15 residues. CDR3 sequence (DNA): TGCAGTGCGTCCGCCCGGGACATGCTCTCCTACGAGCAGTTCTTC. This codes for CSASARDMLSYEQFF.

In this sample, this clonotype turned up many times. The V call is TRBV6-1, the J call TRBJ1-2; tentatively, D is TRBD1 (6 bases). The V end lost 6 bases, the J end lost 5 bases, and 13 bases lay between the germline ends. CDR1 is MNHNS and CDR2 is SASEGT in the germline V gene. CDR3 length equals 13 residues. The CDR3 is CASRDGQWYGYTF. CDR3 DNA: TGTGCCAGCAGAGACGGACAGTGGTATGGCTACACCTTC.

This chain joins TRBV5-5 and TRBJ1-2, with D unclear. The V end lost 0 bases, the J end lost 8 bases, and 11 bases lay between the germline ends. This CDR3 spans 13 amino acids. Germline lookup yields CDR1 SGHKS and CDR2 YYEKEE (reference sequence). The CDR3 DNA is TGTGCCAGCAGCTTGGATGGGTTCGGCGGCTACACCTTC. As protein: CASSLDGFGGYTF.

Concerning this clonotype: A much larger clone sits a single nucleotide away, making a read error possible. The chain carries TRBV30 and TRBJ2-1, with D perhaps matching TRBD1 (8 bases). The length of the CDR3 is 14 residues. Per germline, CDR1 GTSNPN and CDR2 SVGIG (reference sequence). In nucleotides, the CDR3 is TGTGTCTGGAACAGGGGGAGCGGGAAATATGAGCAGTTCTTC. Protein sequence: CVWNRGSGKYEQFF.

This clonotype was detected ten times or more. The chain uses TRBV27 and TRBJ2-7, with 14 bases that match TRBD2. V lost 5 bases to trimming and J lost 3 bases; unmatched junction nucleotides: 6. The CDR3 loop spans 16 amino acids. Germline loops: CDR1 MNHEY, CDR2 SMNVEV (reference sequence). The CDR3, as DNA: TGTGCCAGCAGTCCGGGGGGACTAGCGGGAGTCTACGAGCAGTACTTC. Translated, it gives CASSPGGLAGVYEQYF.

CDR3 loop: CASSPSGNSPLHF. CDR3 DNA: TGTGCCAGCAGCCCCTCCGGGAATTCACCCCTCCACTTT. The chain employs TRBV25-1 and TRBJ1-6; D remains unclear. V lost 6 bases to trimming and J lost 7 bases, with 10 bases between them. Per germline, CDR1 MGHDK and CDR2 SYGVNS. CDR3 length: 13 residues.

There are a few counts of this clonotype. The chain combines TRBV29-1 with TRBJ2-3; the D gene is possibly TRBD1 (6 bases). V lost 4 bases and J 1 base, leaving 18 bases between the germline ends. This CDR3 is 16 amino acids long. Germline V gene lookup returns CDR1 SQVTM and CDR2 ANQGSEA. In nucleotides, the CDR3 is TGCAGCGTTGGCGCTTTCACAGGGTCCCGCACAGATACGCAGTATTTT. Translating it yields CSVGAFTGSRTDTQYF.